These 11 T cell receptor beta chains were all obtained from the same sample, sequenced in a study of T cell responses to AZD1222 COVID-19 vaccine. Only in-frame clones appear in the TCRdb table, and some are missing; sequencing was by immunoSEQ multiplex PCR. Among some 80,000 clones listed, about 91% were seen once. The specimen was peripheral blood, collected 28 days after the second dose of the MenACWY control vaccine. These receptors originate from an adult who received the MenACWY meningococcal vaccine as a control.

The genes are TRBV5-1 and TRBJ2-3, with D perhaps matching TRBD1 or TRBD2 (5 bases each). Germline loops: CDR1 SGHRS, CDR2 YFSETQ. This CDR3 region has 14 residues. V was trimmed by 4 bases and J by 0 bases, leaving 9 bases between them. Written as DNA, the CDR3 is TGCGCCAGCAGCCGGGACGGAAGCACAGATACGCAGTATTTT. Protein product: CASSRDGSTDTQYF.

A few counts support this clone. J is TRBJ1-6 and V is TRBV4-2, with a tentative D call TRBD1 (6 bases). V was trimmed by 0 bases and J by 3 bases, leaving 24 bases between them. The CDR3 sequence is 21 residues long. Germline CDR1 reads LGHNA; CDR2 reads YNFKEQ. The CDR3 DNA follows: TGTGCCAGCAGCCAAGAGGCGCCGACCGACGGGACACTTTACTATAATTCACCCCTCCACTTT. Translated, it gives CASSQEAPTDGTLYYNSPLHF.

The gene calls are TRBV3-1 (or the pseudogene TRBV3-2) and TRBJ2-5; TRBD2 aligns across 9 bases. Germline V gives CDR1 LGHDT, CDR2 YNNKEL (reference sequence). Trimming removed 2 bases from V and 4 bases from J; junction bases left unmatched: 8. The CDR3 spans 16 residues. CDR3 coding DNA: TGTGCCAGCAGCCAATCATCCGGGACTAGCACAGAGACCCAGTACTTC. It specifies CASSQSSGTSTETQYF.

The CDR3 spells CASSLVGDSPLHF. The CDR3 DNA sequence: TGTGCCAGCAGTTTAGTCGGGGATTCACCCCTCCACTTT. The chain couples TRBV12-3 or TRBV12-4 to TRBJ1-6; D not certain. The CDR3 loop spans 13 amino acids. With 1 base removed from V and 8 bases from J, the gap between germline ends came to 6 bases.

CDR3 sequence (DNA): TGTGCCAGCAGTTACTTGAACAGTGGGAGCAATCAGCCCCAGCATTTT. Translated, it gives CASSYLNSGSNQPQHF. V usage is TRBV6-5 and J usage is TRBJ1-5; the D is unclear. The CDR3 is 16 amino acids. V was trimmed by 1 base and J by 1 base, leaving 11 bases between them. Germline V gene lookup returns CDR1 MNHEY and CDR2 SVGAGI.

The chain employs TRBV21-1 and TRBJ1-6. TRBV21-1 is labeled a pseudogene. The CDR3 runs to 16 residues. As DNA, the CDR3 is TGTGCCGACGACCCCCGACAAAACCACTTAGGGTCACCCCTCCACTTT. Protein: CADDPRQNHLGSPLHF.

This rearrangement joins TRBV5-4 to TRBJ1-1, with D tentatively TRBD1 (5 bases). Per the germline V gene, CDR1 is SGHNT and CDR2 is YYREEE (reference sequence). The ends were cut back, 4 bases at V and 1 base at J, with 11 bases in the middle. The CDR3 totals 14 residues. This CDR3 reads CASSRGFENTEAFF. CDR3 DNA sequence: TGTGCCAGCAGCCGGGGGTTCGAGAACACTGAAGCTTTCTTT.

The chain recombines TRBV6-5 with TRBJ1-4; 7 nucleotides agree with TRBD1. The CDR3 is 14 amino acids. CDR1 and CDR2 (germline): MNHEY, SVGAGI. J gave up 4 bases and V 5 bases, and 4 bases lay outside the gene matches. In DNA, the CDR3 is TGTGCCAGCAGTCGGACAGGAGATAATGAAAAACTGTTTTTT. Its protein product is CASSRTGDNEKLFF.

The chain is built from TRBV27 and TRBJ2-2; 7 bases agree with TRBD2. The CDR3 contains 14 residues. Germline assignment: CDR1 MNHEY and CDR2 SMNVEV (reference sequence). After removal of 10 bases from V and 4 bases from J, the junction contained 9 bases not matched to a gene. CDR3 protein: CAIRIGGFTGELFF. The CDR3 DNA reads as TGTGCCATCAGAATCGGGGGGTTCACCGGGGAGCTGTTTTTT.

The genes are TRBV6-5 and TRBJ1-3; 9 bases agree with TRBD1. Germline V gives CDR1 MNHEY, CDR2 SVGAGI. Unmatched junction bases numbered 4, after V lost 6 bases and J lost 4 bases. CDR3 length: 14 amino acids. The CDR3 region is CASRTGGAGNTIYF. As DNA, the CDR3 is TGTGCCAGCAGGACAGGGGGAGCGGGAAACACCATATATTTT.

The chain couples TRBV9 to TRBJ2-2; D possibly corresponds to TRBD2 (5 bases). The germline gives CDR1 SGDLS, CDR2 YYNGEE. There are 15 residues in the CDR3. V was trimmed by 4 bases and J by 1 base, leaving 11 bases between them. The CDR3 protein is CASSPIAGNTGELFF. CDR3 sequence (DNA): TGTGCCAGCAGCCCTATTGCGGGGAACACCGGGGAGCTGTTTTTT.